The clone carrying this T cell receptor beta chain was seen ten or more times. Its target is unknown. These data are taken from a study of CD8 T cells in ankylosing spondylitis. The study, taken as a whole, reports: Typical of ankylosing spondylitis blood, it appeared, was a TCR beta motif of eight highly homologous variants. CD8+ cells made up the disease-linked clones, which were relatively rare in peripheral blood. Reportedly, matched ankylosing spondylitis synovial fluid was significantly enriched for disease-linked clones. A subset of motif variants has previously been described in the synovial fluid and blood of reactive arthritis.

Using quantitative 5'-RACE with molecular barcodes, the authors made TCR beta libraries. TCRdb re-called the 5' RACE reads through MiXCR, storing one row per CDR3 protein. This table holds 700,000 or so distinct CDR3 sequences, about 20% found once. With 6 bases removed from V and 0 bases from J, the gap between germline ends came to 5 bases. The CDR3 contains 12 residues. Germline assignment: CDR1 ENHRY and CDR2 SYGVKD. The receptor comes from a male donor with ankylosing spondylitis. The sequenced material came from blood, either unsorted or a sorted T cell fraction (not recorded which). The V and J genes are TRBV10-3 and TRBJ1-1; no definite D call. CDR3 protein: CAISDMNTEAFF. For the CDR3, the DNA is TGTGCCATCAGCGACATGAACACTGAAGCTTTCTTT.